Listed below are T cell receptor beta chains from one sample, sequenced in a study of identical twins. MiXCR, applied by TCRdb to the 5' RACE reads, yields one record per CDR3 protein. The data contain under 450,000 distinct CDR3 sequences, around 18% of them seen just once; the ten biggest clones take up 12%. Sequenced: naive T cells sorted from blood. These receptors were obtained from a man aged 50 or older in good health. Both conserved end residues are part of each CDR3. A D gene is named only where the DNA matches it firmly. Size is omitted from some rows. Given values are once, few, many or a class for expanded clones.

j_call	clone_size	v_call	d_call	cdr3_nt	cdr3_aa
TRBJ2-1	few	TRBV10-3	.	TGTGCCATCAGTAGGGACTCTCAGGGTGAGCAGTTCTTC	CAISRDSQGEQFF
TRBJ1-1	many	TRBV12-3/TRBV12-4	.	TGTGCCAGCAAATCCGGATGGGAGAACACTGAAGCTTTCTTT	CASKSGWENTEAFF
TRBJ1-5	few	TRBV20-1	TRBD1	TGCAGTGCTAGGGGACAGGTTGGACAGCCCCAGCATTTT	CSARGQVGQPQHF
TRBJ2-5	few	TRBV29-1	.	TGCAGCAAATTGGGGGAGACCCAGTACTTC	CSKLGETQYF
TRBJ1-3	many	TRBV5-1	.	TGCGCCAGCAGCTCGACCTCTGGAAACACCATATATTTT	CASSSTSGNTIYF
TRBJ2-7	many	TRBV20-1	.	TGCAGTGCTAGACCCACCACAGGGTTTAGCTACGAGCAGTACTTC	CSARPTTGFSYEQYF
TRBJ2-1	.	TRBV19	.	TGTGCCAGTAGTGATATAGGCAATGAGCAGTTCTTC	CASSDIGNEQFF
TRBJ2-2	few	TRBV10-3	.	TGTGCCACCCGGTCGGGGGGCAAAACCGGGGAGCTGTTTTTT	CATRSGGKTGELFF
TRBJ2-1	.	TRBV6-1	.	TGTGCCGGGGGGCTAGCGCATTACAATGAGCAGTTCTTC	CAGGLAHYNEQFF
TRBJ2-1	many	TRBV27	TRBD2	TGTGCCAGCAGTTATTCTAGCGGGGGCCGGAGCTCCTACAATGAGCAGTTCTTC	CASSYSSGGRSSYNEQFF
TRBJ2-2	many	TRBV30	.	TGTGCCTGGAATCGGGCTTTATACGGGAGCGTAGACACCGGGGAGCTGTTTTTT	CAWNRALYGSVDTGELFF
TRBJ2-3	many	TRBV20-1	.	TGCAGTGCTTCTGGGACCCTCTCCAACATTCCGGATACGCAGTATTTT	CSASGTLSNIPDTQYF
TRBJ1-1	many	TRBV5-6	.	TGTGCCAGCAGCTGGGGGCAGGGGCCCCCTGAAGCTTTCTTT	CASSWGQGPPEAFF
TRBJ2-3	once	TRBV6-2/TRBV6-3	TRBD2	TGTGCCAGCAGGATTAGCGGGGGGGCCGGAGATACGCAGTATTTT	CASRISGGAGDTQYF
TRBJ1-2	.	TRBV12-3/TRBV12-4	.	TGTGCCAGCAAAGCAATTCCGGGAGGAGGGGCCTATGGCTACACCTTC	CASKAIPGGGAYGYTF
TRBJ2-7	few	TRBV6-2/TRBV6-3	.	TGTGCCAGCAGTTACTCTGCGCAGACCCCAGCCTACGAGCAGTACTTC	CASSYSAQTPAYEQYF
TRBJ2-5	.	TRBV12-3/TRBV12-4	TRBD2	TGTGCCAGCAGTTTATCAAGCGGGGGGGCTTTTCGCCGCGAGACCCAGTACTTC	CASSLSSGGAFRRETQYF
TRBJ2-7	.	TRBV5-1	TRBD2	TGCGCCAGCAGCTTGGTGGCTAGCGGGAGGGCCTACGAGCAGTACTTC	CASSLVASGRAYEQYF
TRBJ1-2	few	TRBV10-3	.	TGTGCCATCAGTGAGACCAACAGTCCTAACTATGGCTACACCTTC	CAISETNSPNYGYTF
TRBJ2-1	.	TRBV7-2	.	TGTGCCAGCAGCTTAGCCTTCGGGAGTCGGTATGAGCAGTTCTTC	CASSLAFGSRYEQFF
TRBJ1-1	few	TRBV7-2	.	TGTGCCAGCAGCTTAGGCGGACAAATGAACACTGAAGCTTTCTTT	CASSLGGQMNTEAFF
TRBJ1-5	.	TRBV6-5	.	TGTGCCAGCAGTTACTCTAGAGGGGGACAGCCCCAGCATTTT	CASSYSRGGQPQHF
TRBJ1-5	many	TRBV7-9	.	TGTGCCAGCAGCTTCGGACACTCCGGGGGCAATCAGCCCCAGCATTTT	CASSFGHSGGNQPQHF
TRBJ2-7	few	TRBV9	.	TGTGCCAGCAGCGTAGGCCAAGCCTCTACCTACGAGCAGTACTTC	CASSVGQASTYEQYF
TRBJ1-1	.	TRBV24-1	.	TGTGCCACCAGTAACGGGCGGGAGACTGAAGCTTTCTTT	CATSNGRETEAFF
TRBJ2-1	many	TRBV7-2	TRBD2	TGTGCCAGCAGCTTAGTAGCTAGCGGCTCCTACAATGAGCAGTTCTTC	CASSLVASGSYNEQFF
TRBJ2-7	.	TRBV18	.	TGTGCCAGCTCACCACCGATCTCCTCGGTGTCCGAGCAGTACTTC	CASSPPISSVSEQYF
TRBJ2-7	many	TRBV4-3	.	TGCGCCAGCAGCCGGGCGACGGGAAAGGGCTACGAGCAGTACTTC	CASSRATGKGYEQYF
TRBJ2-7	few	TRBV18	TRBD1	TGTGCCAGCTCAAAAGGAACAGGGGGGTTTTACGAGCAGTACTTC	CASSKGTGGFYEQYF
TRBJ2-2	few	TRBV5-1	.	TGCGCCACCAGGGACACCCCCAAGGGGGCCGGGGAGCTGTTTTTT	CATRDTPKGAGELFF
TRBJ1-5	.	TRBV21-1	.	TGTGCCAGCAGCCGAGGAGGGGATGATCAGCCCCAGCATTTT	CASSRGGDDQPQHF
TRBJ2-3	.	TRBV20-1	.	TGCAGTGCTAGAGCCCGGGACCAAATACGTCCAGATACGCAGTATTTT	CSARARDQIRPDTQYF
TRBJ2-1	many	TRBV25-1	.	TGTGCCAGCAGTGAATGGGCAGGCTCCTACAATGAGCAGTTCTTC	CASSEWAGSYNEQFF
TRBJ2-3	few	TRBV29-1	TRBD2	TGCAGCGTTGAGGGGACTAGGGTGGCAGATACGCAGTATTTT	CSVEGTRVADTQYF
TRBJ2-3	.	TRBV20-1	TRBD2	TGCAGTGCTAGAGATTGGACTAGCGGGGGGGTCCATGGTAGGGGTGGGCAGTATTTT	CSARDWTSGGVHGRGGQYF
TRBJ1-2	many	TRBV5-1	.	TGCGCCAGCAGCTTGGCCGGCAGGGCCGGCTATGGCTACACCTTC	CASSLAGRAGYGYTF
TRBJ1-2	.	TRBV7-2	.	TGTGCCAGCAGCTTAGAGAATTGGCGGGGCAGGGAAGGCTACACCTTC	CASSLENWRGREGYTF
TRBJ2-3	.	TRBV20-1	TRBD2	TGCAGTGCTAGAGATCGTCTAGCGGGAGTGGATACGCAGTATTTT	CSARDRLAGVDTQYF
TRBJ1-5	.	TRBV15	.	TGTGCCACCAGCAGAGATCCAGGCAATCAGCCCCAGCATTTT	CATSRDPGNQPQHF
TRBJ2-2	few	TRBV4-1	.	TGCGCCAGCAGCCAAGGGGGCGAGTCCGGGGAGCTGTTTTTT	CASSQGGESGELFF
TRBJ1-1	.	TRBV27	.	TGTGCCAGCAGTTTGGATATAGTGACAGAAGCTTTCTTT	CASSLDIVTEAFF
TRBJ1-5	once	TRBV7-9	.	TGTGCCAGCAGCTTAACGCGCAATCAGCCCCAGCATTTT	CASSLTRNQPQHF
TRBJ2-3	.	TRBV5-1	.	TGCGCCAGCAGCTTGGCCTGGGCTTCTACGCAGTATTTT	CASSLAWASTQYF
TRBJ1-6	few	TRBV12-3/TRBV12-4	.	TGTGCCAGCAGTGTGGGGGATAATTCACCCCTCCACTTT	CASSVGDNSPLHF
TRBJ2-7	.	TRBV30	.	TGTGCCTGGAGTTATAGGCCGGTTGACGAGCAGTACTTC	CAWSYRPVDEQYF
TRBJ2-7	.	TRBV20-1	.	TGCAGTGCTCCTACCTCCTACGAGCAGTACTTC	CSAPTSYEQYF
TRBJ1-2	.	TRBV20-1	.	TGCAGTGCCGCGCCAAATAACTATGGCTACACCTTC	CSAAPNNYGYTF
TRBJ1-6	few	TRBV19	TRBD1	TGTGCCAGTAGTATAGAACAGGGGTCCGGACCCCTCCACTTT	CASSIEQGSGPLHF
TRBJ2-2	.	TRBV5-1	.	TGCGCCAGCAGCTTGGGGACAACCTCAGGGGTCGGGGAGCTGTTTTTT	CASSLGTTSGVGELFF
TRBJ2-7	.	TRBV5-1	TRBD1	TGCGCCAGCAGGAACGGGACAGGATACTACGAGCAGTACTTC	CASRNGTGYYEQYF
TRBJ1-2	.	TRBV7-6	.	TGTGCCAGCAGCTTAGTCTTCGCAGACTACTATGGCTACACCTTC	CASSLVFADYYGYTF
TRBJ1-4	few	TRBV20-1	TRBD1	TGCAGTGCTGTTCCTAGGGGGCGAAATAATGAAAAACTGTTTTTT	CSAVPRGRNNEKLFF
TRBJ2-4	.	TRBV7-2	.	TGTGCCAGCAGCCGTCCGGAGGGCGGGAACATTCAGTACTTC	CASSRPEGGNIQYF
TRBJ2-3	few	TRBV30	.	TGTGCCTGGAATGGAGGGGGCCCAGATACGCAGTATTTT	CAWNGGGPDTQYF